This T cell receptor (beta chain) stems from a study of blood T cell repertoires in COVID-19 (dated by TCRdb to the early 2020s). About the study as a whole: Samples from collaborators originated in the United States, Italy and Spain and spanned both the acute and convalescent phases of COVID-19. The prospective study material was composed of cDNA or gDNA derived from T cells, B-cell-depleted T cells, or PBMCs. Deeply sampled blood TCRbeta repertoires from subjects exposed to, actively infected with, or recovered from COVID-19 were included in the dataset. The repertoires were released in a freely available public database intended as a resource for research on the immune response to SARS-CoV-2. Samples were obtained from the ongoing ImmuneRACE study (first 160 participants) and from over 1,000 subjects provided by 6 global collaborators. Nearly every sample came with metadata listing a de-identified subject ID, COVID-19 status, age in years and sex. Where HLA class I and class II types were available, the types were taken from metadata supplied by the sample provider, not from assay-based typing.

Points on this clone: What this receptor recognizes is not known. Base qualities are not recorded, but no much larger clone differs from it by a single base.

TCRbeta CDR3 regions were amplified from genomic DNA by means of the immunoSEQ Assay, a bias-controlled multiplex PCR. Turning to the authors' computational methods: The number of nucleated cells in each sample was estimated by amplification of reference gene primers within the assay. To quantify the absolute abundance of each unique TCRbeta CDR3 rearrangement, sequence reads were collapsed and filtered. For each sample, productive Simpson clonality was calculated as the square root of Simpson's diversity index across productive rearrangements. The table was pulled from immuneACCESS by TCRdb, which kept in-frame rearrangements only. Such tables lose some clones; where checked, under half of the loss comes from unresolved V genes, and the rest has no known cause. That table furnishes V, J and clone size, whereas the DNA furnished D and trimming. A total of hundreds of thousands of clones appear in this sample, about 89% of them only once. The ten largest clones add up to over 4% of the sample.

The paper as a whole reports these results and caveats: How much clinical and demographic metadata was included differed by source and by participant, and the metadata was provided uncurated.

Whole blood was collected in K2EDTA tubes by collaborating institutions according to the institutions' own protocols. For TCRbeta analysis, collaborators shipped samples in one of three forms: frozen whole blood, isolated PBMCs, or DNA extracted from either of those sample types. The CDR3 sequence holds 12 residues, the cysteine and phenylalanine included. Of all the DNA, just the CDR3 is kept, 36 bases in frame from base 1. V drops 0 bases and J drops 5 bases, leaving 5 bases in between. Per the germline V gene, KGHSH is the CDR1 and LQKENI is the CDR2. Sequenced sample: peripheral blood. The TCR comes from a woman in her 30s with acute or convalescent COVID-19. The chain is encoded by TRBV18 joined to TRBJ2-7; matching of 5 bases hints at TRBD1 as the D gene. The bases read TGTGCCAGCTCACCACCAGGGGACGAGCAGTACTTC. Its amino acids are CASSPPGDEQYF.